What follows is one TCR beta chain and its context. Its antigen is unidentified. Method: immunoSEQ multiplex PCR; TCRdb's copy keeps in-frame clones and lacks some. The table lists under 110,000 clones, roughly 84% of them singletons. V was clipped by 2 bases and J by 6 bases, with 8 bases between them. The CDR3 is 12 amino acids. Germline V CDR1 and CDR2: GTSNPN, SVGIG (reference sequence). These data originate in a study of T cell responses to AZD1222 COVID-19 vaccine. Overall study findings and caveats: The study identified only 6 or 7 AZD1222 recipients as seropositive at baseline. Spike was spanned by vaccine-associated CD4 TCRs, with dominance at 160-218 and 743-854. Nearly half of spike-specific TCRs reportedly go after variant regions that carry no mutations.

The clonotype comes from an adult in good health. The chain joins TRBV30 to TRBJ2-1; D gene ambiguous. Sequences were derived from peripheral blood, sampled on day 0 of AZD1222 vaccination. DNA for the CDR3: TGTGCCTGGAGTCGGCAGACCAATGAGCAGTTCTTC. It is translated as CAWSRQTNEQFF.